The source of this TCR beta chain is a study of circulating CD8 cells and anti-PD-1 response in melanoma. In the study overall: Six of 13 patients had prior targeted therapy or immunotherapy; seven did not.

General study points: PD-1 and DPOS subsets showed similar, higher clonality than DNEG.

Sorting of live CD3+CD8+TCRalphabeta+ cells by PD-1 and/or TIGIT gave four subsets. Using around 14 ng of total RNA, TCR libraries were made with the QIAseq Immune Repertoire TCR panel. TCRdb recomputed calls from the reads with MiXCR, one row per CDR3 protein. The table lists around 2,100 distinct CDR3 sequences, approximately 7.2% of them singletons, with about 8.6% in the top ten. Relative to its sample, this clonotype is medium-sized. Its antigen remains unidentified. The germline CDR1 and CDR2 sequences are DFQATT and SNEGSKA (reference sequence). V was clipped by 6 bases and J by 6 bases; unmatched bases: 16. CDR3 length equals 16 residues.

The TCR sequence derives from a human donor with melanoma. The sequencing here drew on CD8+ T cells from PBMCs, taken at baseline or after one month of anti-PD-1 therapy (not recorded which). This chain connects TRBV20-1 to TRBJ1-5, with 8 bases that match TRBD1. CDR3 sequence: CSAQQGDHGDSQPQHF. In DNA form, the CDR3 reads TGCAGTGCCCAACAGGGGGATCACGGAGACAGTCAGCCCCAGCATTTT.